Shown below are 16 T cell receptor beta chains from a single sample sequenced in a study of blood T cell repertoires in COVID-19. The data were produced by immunoSEQ multiplex PCR, yet TCRdb's version contains in-frame clones alone and is incomplete. The table has roughly 94,000 clones, roughly 82% seen once; the top ten hold 20% to 25%. The sample was peripheral blood. All receptors derive from a man in his 60s with acute or convalescent COVID-19.

This chain links TRBV19 with TRBJ2-3; a possible D gene is TRBD1 (5 bases). Germline V gene lookup returns CDR1 LNHDA and CDR2 SQIVND (reference sequence). This CDR3 is built from 16 residues. V was shortened by 1 base and J by 4 bases, with 15 bases between the two germline ends. The CDR3 bases are TGTGCCAGTAGTATAGGGTCCCCATGGGGCGCAGATACGCAGTATTTT. It specifies CASSIGSPWGADTQYF.

V gene TRBV7-2 combines with J gene TRBJ2-3; TRBD2 might be the D (6 bases). V was cut by 3 bases and J by 2 bases, with 9 bases left in between. Germline V lookup: CDR1 SGHTA, CDR2 FQGNSA. The CDR3 totals 14 residues. The CDR3 nucleotides read TGTGCCAGCAGCTTGGGACTTCACACAGATACGCAGTATTTT. It codes for CASSLGLHTDTQYF.

The chain recombines TRBV9 with TRBJ2-2, with 8 bases identical to TRBD1. Germline V gene data show CDR1 as SGDLS and CDR2 as YYNGEE. V was clipped by 1 base and J by 10 bases; unmatched bases: 9. The CDR3 length is 15 residues. The DNA of the CDR3 is TGTGCCAGCAGCGTAACGGACAGGGTTGGTGAGGAGCTGTTTTTT. It translates to CASSVTDRVGEELFF.

This chain links TRBV29-1 with TRBJ1-2, with D tentatively TRBD1 (5 bases). CDR3 length: 14 residues. Germline V lookup: CDR1 SQVTM, CDR2 ANQGSEA. Trimming left V 5 bases short and J 5 bases short, with 18 bases between. CDR3 in DNA: TGCAGCGTTAATGTGGGAAAGGGGAAATATGGCTACACCTTC. Its protein is CSVNVGKGKYGYTF.

The rearrangement links TRBV18 to TRBJ2-2; D call uncertain. The V and J ends lost 1 base and 1 base respectively, with 16 bases between them. The CDR3 sequence is 18 residues long. From germline, CDR1 is KGHSH and CDR2 LQKENI. CDR3 DNA sequence: TGTGCCAGCTCACCACACCATCCCACTACGTTGAACACCGGGGAGCTGTTTTTT. The encoded protein is CASSPHHPTTLNTGELFF.

The count of this clone is one. V and J are TRBV5-6 and TRBJ1-1; D is possibly TRBD1 (6 bases). V was clipped by 4 bases and J by 0 bases, with 10 bases between them. The CDR3 runs 14 residues. Germline lookup yields CDR1 SGHDT and CDR2 YYEEEE. The CDR3 region is CASSVGQLNTEAFF. The DNA for the CDR3 is TGTGCCAGCAGCGTTGGACAGTTGAACACTGAAGCTTTCTTT.

This chain links TRBV28 with TRBJ1-5, with TRBD1 matching over 8 bases. The CDR3 contains 15 residues. The V gene end was trimmed by 6 bases and the J gene end by 2 bases; junction bases not matched to a gene: 6. Germline CDR1 is MDHEN and CDR2 is SYDVKM. CDR3: CASSSGQGGNQPQHF. In nucleotides, the CDR3 is TGTGCCAGCAGCTCCGGACAGGGCGGCAATCAGCCCCAGCATTTT.

This clone was seen a few times. V usage is TRBV14 and J usage is TRBJ2-1; 10 nucleotides line up with TRBD2. V trimming: 4 bases; J trimming: 6 bases; junction bases outside the gene matches: 15. This CDR3 has 18 residues. Germline V gene lookup returns CDR1 SGHDN and CDR2 FVKESK. CDR3 DNA: TGTGCCAGCAGCCGGGCGAGAGCGGGGGGGCGAGATTCCAATGAGCAGTTCTTC. Translated: CASSRARAGGRDSNEQFF.

The chain recombines TRBV6-5 with TRBJ1-5, with D unresolved. Germline V gene data show CDR1 as MNHEY and CDR2 as SVGAGI. CDR3 size: 14 residues. V gave up 5 bases and J gave up 0 bases, with 8 bases separating them. Written as DNA, the CDR3 is TGTGCCAGCAGTCAGTTGTATAGCAATCAGCCCCAGCATTTT. Translation: CASSQLYSNQPQHF.

The J gene is TRBJ2-5, the V gene TRBV28, with TRBD2 matching 11 bases. V shed 3 bases, J shed 5 bases, and the junction held 5 bases outside the gene matches. Per the germline V gene, CDR1 is MDHEN and CDR2 is SYDVKM. CDR3 length equals 15 residues. The CDR3 here is CASSLASGGRETQYF. CDR3 DNA: TGTGCCAGCAGTTTGGCTAGCGGGGGGCGGGAGACCCAGTACTTC. The entire variable domain, with the rest obtained from reference TRBV28 and TRBJ2-5, is as follows: DVKVTQSSRYLVKRTGEKVFLECVQDMDHENMFWYRQDPGLGLRLIYFSYDVKMKEKGDIPEGYSVSREKKERFSLILESASTNQTSMYLCASSLASGGRETQYFGPGTRLLVL.

This chain links TRBV12-5 with TRBJ1-4, with D possibly being TRBD1 (5 bases). Germline V gene data show CDR1 as LGHNT and CDR2 as FRNRAP. The CDR3 covers 19 residues. The V end was cut by 7 bases, the J end by 6 bases, with 30 bases between. Here the CDR3 reads CASAPGARTFLGVDEKLFF. The CDR3 DNA is TGTGCTAGTGCTCCTGGGGCCCGCACTTTTCTAGGCGTTGATGAAAAACTGTTTTTT. Together with reference TRBV12-5 and TRBJ1-4, the CDR3 gives the full variable domain: DARVTQTPRHKVTEMGQEVTMRCQPILGHNTVFWYRQTMMQGLELLAYFRNRAPLDDSGMPKDRFSAEMPDATLATLKIQPSEPRDSAVYFCASAPGARTFLGVDEKLFFGSGTQLSVL.

The chain joins TRBV7-9 to TRBJ1-2; the match to TRBD1 covers 9 bases. The length of the CDR3 is 15 residues. V trimming: 5 bases; J trimming: 4 bases; junction bases outside the gene matches: 8. Germline CDR1 reads SEHNR; CDR2 reads FQNEAQ (reference sequence). CDR3 sequence: CASSPTGTGFYGYTF. The CDR3 nucleotides are TGTGCCAGCAGCCCAACTGGGACAGGGTTCTATGGCTACACCTTC. The entire variable domain, with the rest obtained from reference TRBV7-9 and TRBJ1-2, is as follows: DTGVSQNPRHKITKRGQNVTFRCDPISEHNRLYWYRQTLGQGPEFLTYFQNEAQLEKSRLLSDRFSAERPKGSFSTLEIQRTEQGDSAMYLCASSPTGTGFYGYTFGSGTRLTVV.

The J gene is TRBJ2-7, the V gene TRBV1; TRBD1 is the table's D call and was not checked against the DNA. TRBV1 has pseudogene status. The CDR3 runs to 14 residues. Here the CDR3 reads CTSTGQPKPYEQYV. The CDR3 coding sequence is TGCACCAGCACCGGACAGCCCAAACCCTACGAGCAGTACGTC.

The rearrangement links TRBV28 to TRBJ2-1, with D hard to call. Between the trimmed V and J ends, which lost 2 bases and 10 bases, there was a span of 6 bases. CDR1 and CDR2 (germline): MDHEN, SYDVKM. The CDR3 runs to 11 residues. CDR3 DNA: TGTGCCAGCAGTTTAGAGGTGGAGCAGTTCTTC. Translating it yields CASSLEVEQFF.

The chain combines TRBV11-3 with TRBJ2-2, with 7 bases matching TRBD1. Germline V CDR1 and CDR2: SGHNT, YENEEA. The trim removed 5 bases at V and 2 bases at J, leaving 5 bases unmatched. The CDR3 has 15 amino acids. This CDR3 reads CASSPGQSNTGELFF. CDR3 DNA: TGTGCCAGCAGCCCGGGACAGAGCAACACCGGGGAGCTGTTTTTT.

The rearrangement links TRBV18 to TRBJ2-2; D not resolved. The ends were cut back, 3 bases at V and 5 bases at J, with 16 bases in the middle. Looked up from germline, CDR1 is KGHSH and CDR2 is LQKENI. This CDR3 contains 16 residues. CDR3 residues: CASSPGPVYGTGELFF. In nucleotides, the CDR3 is TGTGCCAGCTCACCTGGCCCGGTCTACGGGACCGGGGAGCTGTTTTTT. Drawing the rest from reference TRBV18 and TRBJ2-2, the complete variable domain is NAGVMQNPRHLVRRRGQEARLRCSPMKGHSHVYWYRQLPEEGLKFMVYLQKENIIDESGMPKERFSAEFPKEGPSILRIQQVVRGDSAAYFCASSPGPVYGTGELFFGEGSRLTVL.